These 12 T cell receptor beta chains were sequenced from one sample in a study of blood T cells in healthy people across ages. The authors ran a second PCR of 7 to 11 cycles using a sample-barcoded 5' primer and a J-beta primer mix. MiXCR, run by TCRdb on the 5' RACE reads, gives a single entry per CDR3 protein. The sample has over a million distinct CDR3 sequences; 42% are singletons. Material for sequencing was blood. Receptors were obtained from a woman aged 18-30 years in good health.

This clonotype was counted only a few times. The rearrangement uses TRBV11-2 and TRBJ2-7, with D possibly TRBD1 on 7 matching bases. V was trimmed by 1 base and J by 11 bases, leaving 15 bases between them. CDR1 SGHAT and CDR2 FQNNGV come from the germline V gene. The CDR3 runs 13 residues. The CDR3 reads CASSLGGGTEEYF. The CDR3 bases are TGTGCCAGCAGCTTAGGTGGCGGGACAGAGGAGTACTTC.

The chain links TRBV7-2 to TRBJ1-3; no clear D. There are 19 residues in the CDR3. The ends were cut back, 0 bases at V and 0 bases at J, with 18 bases in the middle. CDR1 is SGHTA and CDR2 is FQGNSA in the germline V gene. CDR3 DNA: TGTGCCAGCAGCTTAGCGGCGATCCGGAGCCTAAACTCTGGAAACACCATATATTTT. This codes for CASSLAAIRSLNSGNTIYF. Full variable domain (outside the CDR3, taken from reference TRBV7-2 and TRBJ1-3): GAGVSQSPSNKVTEKGKDVELRCDPISGHTALYWYRQSLGQGLEFLIYFQGNSAPDKSGLPSDRFSAERTGGSVSTLTIQRTQQEDSAVYLCASSLAAIRSLNSGNTIYFGEGSWLTVV.

Many counts were recorded for this clonotype. The chain is built from TRBV20-1 and TRBJ2-3; D gene ambiguous. The germline V gene has CDR1 DFQATT and CDR2 SNEGSKA (reference sequence). Trimming removed 1 base from V and 0 bases from J, with 8 bases in between. The CDR3 totals 14 residues. The CDR3 is CSARGTGSTDTQYF. CDR3 bases: TGCAGTGCTAGAGGGACGGGTAGCACAGATACGCAGTATTTT.

The chain has TRBV10-3 and TRBJ2-5; D possibly corresponds to TRBD2 (6 bases). V lost 6 bases, J lost 5 bases, and 13 bases lay in between. The germline V gene has CDR1 ENHRY and CDR2 SYGVKD. The CDR3 length is 13 residues. The CDR3 loop is CAISGGEEETQYF. Here the CDR3 DNA reads TGTGCCATCAGCGGTGGGGAGGAGGAGACCCAGTACTTC.

V is TRBV12-3 or TRBV12-4 and J is TRBJ2-1, with 12 bases identical to TRBD2. The CDR3 is made up of 19 amino acids. J lost 7 bases, V lost 4 bases, and 17 bases had no gene match. The CDR3 region is CASSSVIGLAGGPGNEQFF. In DNA, the CDR3 is TGTGCCAGCAGTTCCGTCATAGGGCTAGCGGGAGGGCCAGGGAATGAGCAGTTCTTC.

The chain employs TRBV10-3 and TRBJ2-3; TRBD1 matches at 11 bases. This CDR3 region has 17 residues. Unmatched junction bases numbered 8, after V lost 0 bases and J lost 6 bases. Looked up from germline, CDR1 is ENHRY and CDR2 is SYGVKD. CDR3 sequence (DNA): TGTGCCATCAGTGAGTCGCCCGGGACAGGGGGGCCCGATACGCAGTATTTT. Translated, it gives CAISESPGTGGPDTQYF.

In its sample, this clonotype was seen a few times. The rearrangement joins TRBV3-1 to TRBJ1-5; the D is unclear. V was pared by 3 bases and J by 4 bases, with 10 bases between. Germline CDR1 and CDR2: LGHDT and YNNKEL (reference sequence). The CDR3 has 14 amino acids. In nucleotides, the CDR3 is TGTGCCAGCAGCCAGGACTTTTTAAATCAGCCCCAGCATTTT. Amino acids: CASSQDFLNQPQHF.

The V gene is TRBV10-3, the J gene TRBJ2-7; 7 bases are a match to TRBD1. Germline lookup yields CDR1 ENHRY and CDR2 SYGVKD. The CDR3 contains 16 residues. V was clipped by 6 bases and J by 4 bases; unmatched bases: 15. The CDR3 nucleotides read TGTGCCATCAGCGTGCCCGGGACAGATAAATTATACGAGCAGTACTTC. As protein: CAISVPGTDKLYEQYF.

This chain uses TRBV6-5 with TRBJ1-5, with a possible D match to TRBD1 (6 bases). V was shortened by 8 bases and J by 5 bases, with 13 bases between the two germline ends. This CDR3 contains 13 residues. Looked up from germline, CDR1 is MNHEY and CDR2 is SVGAGI. DNA for the CDR3: TGTGCCAGCTCCAGGGGCCCAGATCAGCCCCAGCATTTT. Translated: CASSRGPDQPQHF.

The J gene is TRBJ2-5, the V gene TRBV7-3, with 14 bases fitting TRBD2. The J call is uncertain, as TRBJ2-7 better fits the DNA end. CDR1 is SGHTA, CDR2 FQGTGA, per germline. The CDR3 extends over 17 amino acids. DNA of the CDR3: TGTGCCAGCAGCAAATGGGGACTAGCGGGGGTTACCGACGAGCAGTACTTC. Residues: CASSKWGLAGVTDEQYF.

Only a few counts were recorded for this clonotype. The genes are TRBV20-1 and TRBJ2-1; D may be TRBD1 or TRBD2 (7 bases each). The V end was cut by 0 bases, the J end by 2 bases, with 11 bases between. This CDR3 comprises 15 residues. The germline CDR1 and CDR2 sequences are DFQATT and SNEGSKA (reference sequence). The DNA of the CDR3 is TGCAGTGCTAGAGAGGGAGGGGGCGCCTACAATGAGCAGTTCTTC. Translating it yields CSAREGGGAYNEQFF.

This chain links TRBV6-2 or TRBV6-3 with TRBJ2-7, with D tentatively TRBD1 or TRBD2 (5 bases each). Germline CDR1 reads MNHEY; CDR2 reads SVGEGT. Trimming shortened V by 4 bases and J by 7 bases, and 20 bases separated the two germline ends. The CDR3 length is 15 residues. CDR3 in DNA: TGTGCCAGCAGTTCCCCGGGACCTAGCTACAATGAGCAGTACTTC. Translation gives CASSSPGPSYNEQYF.